The 27 T cell receptor beta chains given below trace back to one sample, sequenced in a study of blood T cell repertoires in COVID-19 (dated by TCRdb to 2019 to 2021). Libraries were constructed by the immunoSEQ multiplex PCR assay. Here the immuneACCESS table is served through TCRdb, limited to in-frame sequences with V and J called. Missing clones are a known gap in these copies; in checked studies unresolved V genes cover under half, and the rest lacks a known reason. This sample is represented by roughly 190,000 clones; around 85% of them were singletons. The top ten hold around 12% of the sample. Sequenced material: peripheral blood. These receptors all come from a woman aged 45-65 years with acute or convalescent COVID-19.

This clone was seen only once. V usage is TRBV6-5 and J usage is TRBJ1-3; D ambiguous. Between the trimmed V and J ends, which lost 6 bases and 0 bases, there was a span of 12 bases. CDR1 and CDR2 (germline): MNHEY, SVGAGI. CDR3 size: 15 residues. In DNA, the CDR3 is TGTGCCAGCAGCCCCGGTTCCCGCTCTGGAAACACCATATATTTT. Amino acid sequence: CASSPGSRSGNTIYF.

A few counts support this clone. The chain employs TRBV23-1 and TRBJ1-2, with TRBD1 matching over 9 bases. TRBV23-1 is given ORF status, its function remaining uncertain. The trim removed 5 bases at V and 6 bases at J, leaving 16 bases unmatched. The CDR3 has 17 residues. This CDR3 reads CASSSTPSGTGRHGYTF. The CDR3 nucleotides are TGCGCCAGCAGTTCGACCCCCTCGGGGACAGGGCGCCATGGCTACACCTTC.

The gene calls are TRBV24-1 and TRBJ2-3; perhaps TRBD2 as D (7 bases). With 12 bases removed from V and 3 bases from J, the gap between germline ends came to 27 bases. This CDR3 comprises 17 residues. Germline V gene lookup returns CDR1 KGHDR and CDR2 SFDVKD. This chain's CDR3 is CAPVRGGTALRTDTQYF. The CDR3 DNA reads as TGTGCCCCCGTAAGGGGGGGAACCGCCCTGCGAACAGATACGCAGTATTTT.

The rearrangement uses TRBV27 and TRBJ1-4, with 9 nucleotides matching TRBD1. V shed 6 bases, J shed 7 bases, and the junction held 6 bases outside the gene matches. Germline lookup yields CDR1 MNHEY and CDR2 SMNVEV (reference sequence). The length of the CDR3 is 14 residues. DNA for the CDR3: TGTGCCAGCAGCTCGGACAGGGGATCTGAAAAACTGTTTTTT. It encodes CASSSDRGSEKLFF.

This clone showed up just a few times. The genes are TRBV14 and TRBJ2-6, with D perhaps TRBD1 (5 bases). Trimming pared 4 bases from V and 0 bases from J, leaving 10 bases between. CDR3 length: 16 amino acids. CDR1 SGHDN and CDR2 FVKESK come from the germline V gene. CDR3: CASSLRQISGANVLTF. Written as DNA, the CDR3 is TGTGCCAGCAGCCTTAGACAGATCTCTGGGGCCAACGTCCTGACTTTC.

The gene calls are TRBV7-8 and TRBJ2-3; 12 bases agree with TRBD2. The CDR3 runs 16 residues. The germline gives CDR1 SGHVS, CDR2 FQNEAQ. Unmatched junction bases numbered 6, after V lost 2 bases and J lost 6 bases. The CDR3 protein is CASSLLRTSGTDTQYF. Here the CDR3 DNA reads TGTGCCAGCAGCTTACTCCGGACTAGCGGGACGGATACGCAGTATTTT.

The V gene is TRBV7-8, the J gene TRBJ2-4, with D tentatively TRBD1 (6 bases). Deletions cut 5 bases from V and 0 bases from J, with 23 bases between. Germline values: CDR1 SGHVS, CDR2 FQNEAQ. This CDR3 has 19 residues. The DNA of the CDR3 is TGTGCCAGCAGCCACTACAGGAGTGGACAGCCGGTAGCCAAAAACATTCAGTACTTC. Translation gives CASSHYRSGQPVAKNIQYF.

The chain uses TRBV6-5 and TRBJ2-7; tentatively, D is TRBD1 (6 bases). CDR3 length: 15 amino acids. V was trimmed by 6 bases and J by 4 bases, leaving 19 bases between them. Germline V gives CDR1 MNHEY, CDR2 SVGAGI. The CDR3 is CASSKEPQGAYEQYF. The DNA for the CDR3 is TGTGCCAGCAGCAAAGAACCACAGGGCGCATACGAGCAGTACTTC.

The CDR3 sequence: CASSGAREKLFF. CDR3 in DNA: TGTGCCAGCAGCGGGGCGAGAGAAAAACTGTTTTTT. This chain uses TRBV7-2 with TRBJ1-4; D is perhaps TRBD1 (5 bases). The CDR3 totals 12 residues. Looked up from germline, CDR1 is SGHTA and CDR2 is FQGNSA. The V end lost 5 bases, the J end lost 8 bases, and 9 bases lay between the germline ends.

The CDR3 bases are TGTGCCAGCAGCTTGGATCCGGTAAACACTGAAGCTTTCTTT. This codes for CASSLDPVNTEAFF. V and J are TRBV5-4 and TRBJ1-1; unclear D gene. The ends were cut back, 0 bases at V and 2 bases at J, with 8 bases in the middle. The germline gives CDR1 SGHNT, CDR2 YYREEE (reference sequence). This CDR3 region has 14 residues.

This clone appeared a single time. The chain joins TRBV19 to TRBJ2-1; tentatively, D is TRBD2 (5 bases). In germline, CDR1 is LNHDA, CDR2 SQIVND (reference sequence). V was cut by 4 bases and J by 8 bases, with 9 bases left in between. The CDR3 has 12 residues. The CDR3 DNA follows: TGTGCCAGTAGTACTAGCAGCCATGAGCAGTTCTTC. Amino acid sequence: CASSTSSHEQFF.

The V and J genes are TRBV19 and TRBJ1-6; 10 nucleotides line up with TRBD1. V was pared by 7 bases and J by 7 bases, with 25 bases of the junction left unmatched. Germline V lookup: CDR1 LNHDA, CDR2 SQIVND (reference sequence). CDR3 length equals 21 residues. The CDR3 coding sequence is TGTGCCAGTAAAGGGGTATCCGGGACAGGGGAGACGTCAATGGGGAATTCACCCCTCCACTTT. Residues: CASKGVSGTGETSMGNSPLHF.

The V and J genes are TRBV19 and TRBJ2-7, with 7 nucleotides matching TRBD2. The germline gives CDR1 LNHDA, CDR2 SQIVND (reference sequence). The CDR3 runs to 16 residues. V was pared by 5 bases and J by 3 bases, with 13 bases of the junction left unmatched. The CDR3 sequence: CASSHQHDSGLYEQYF. The CDR3 DNA sequence: TGTGCCAGTAGTCACCAGCACGATAGCGGGCTCTACGAGCAGTACTTC.

Worth noting for this clone: Sequence at one end of the junction differs from germline and may be a read error. V gene TRBV5-1 combines with J gene TRBJ2-2, with 9 bases identical to TRBD2. This CDR3 is built from 16 residues. Germline lookup yields CDR1 SGHRS and CDR2 YFSETQ. Written as DNA, the CDR3 is TGCGCCGGCAGCCCCCAGGTAGCGGGAGACACCGGGGAGCTGTTTTTT. It encodes CAGSPQVAGDTGELFF.

This clone was observed a handful of times. The chain has TRBV5-6 and TRBJ1-6; the match to TRBD1 covers 10 bases. The junction had 8 bases not matched to a gene; V was cut back by 2 bases and J by 9 bases. Germline-derived CDR1 and CDR2 are SGHDT and YYEEEE. The CDR3 spans 16 residues. CDR3 sequence: CASSLQPGQGSSPLHF. The CDR3 nucleotides are TGTGCCAGCAGCTTACAACCGGGACAGGGGAGTTCACCCCTCCACTTT.

The gene calls are TRBV15 and TRBJ1-1, with D perhaps matching TRBD1 (6 bases). With 0 bases removed from V and 0 bases from J, the gap between germline ends came to 20 bases. Germline V CDR1 and CDR2: LNHNV, YYDKDF (reference sequence). The CDR3 runs to 19 residues. The CDR3 is CATSRDPPRQGRLNTEAFF. CDR3 nucleotide sequence: TGTGCCACCAGCAGAGATCCACCTCGCCAGGGGCGGCTGAACACTGAAGCTTTCTTT.

The chain recombines TRBV6-5 with TRBJ1-2, with D possibly being TRBD1 (5 bases). Trimming took off 2 bases at V and 5 bases at J, with 18 bases between the two ends. The CDR3 totals 16 residues. Germline CDR1 MNHEY, CDR2 SVGAGI. The DNA for the CDR3 is TGTGCCAGCAGTTACGGACTAGGGGCCGGGGGGTATGGCTACACCTTC. This translates into CASSYGLGAGGYGYTF.

V and J are TRBV24-1 and TRBJ2-1; 8 bases map to TRBD2. CDR1 and CDR2 from the germline V gene are KGHDR and SFDVKD. V gave up 4 bases and J gave up 9 bases; unmatched junction bases: 10. The CDR3 is 15 residues long. The CDR3 region has the DNA TGTGCCACCAGTGAGACAGCGGGAGAGGGTGGTGAGCAGTTCTTC. As protein: CATSETAGEGGEQFF.

In DNA, the CDR3 is TGCGCCAGCAACTCCGGAGATACGCAGTATTTT. Encoded protein: CASNSGDTQYF. The chain joins TRBV4-3 to TRBJ2-3; D not resolved. V was cut by 7 bases and J by 5 bases, with 7 bases left in between. The V gene's germline CDR1 is LGHNA and CDR2 YSLEER. This CDR3 has 11 residues.

The count of this clone is one. The chain uses TRBV10-3 and TRBJ2-5; TRBD2 matches at 8 bases. Germline V gene lookup returns CDR1 ENHRY and CDR2 SYGVKD. The CDR3 is made up of 14 amino acids. The V and J ends lost 5 bases and 5 bases, in that order; junction bases with no gene match: 7. As DNA, the CDR3 is TGTGCCATCAGTTTTGCGGGGGGCGGTGAGACCCAGTACTTC. It encodes CAISFAGGGETQYF.

This clone was picked up a small number of times. The rearrangement joins TRBV7-9 to TRBJ1-5; the D is unclear. Trimming left V 1 base short and J 6 bases short, with 7 bases between. The CDR3 is made up of 13 amino acids. Looked up from germline, CDR1 is SEHNR and CDR2 is FQNEAQ (reference sequence). The CDR3 sequence is CASSLGGSQPQHF. In DNA, the CDR3 is TGTGCCAGCAGCTTAGGTGGGAGTCAGCCCCAGCATTTT.

V usage is TRBV28 and J usage is TRBJ1-2; unclear D gene. The ends were cut back, 3 bases at V and 5 bases at J, with 16 bases in the middle. This CDR3 spans 15 amino acids. Per the germline V gene, CDR1 is MDHEN and CDR2 is SYDVKM. The CDR3 sequence: CASSLRLESSYGYTF. CDR3 coding DNA: TGTGCCAGCAGTTTGCGTCTGGAGTCCTCTTATGGCTACACCTTC.

The gene calls are TRBV6-5 and TRBJ2-3; no reliable D call. CDR3 length: 15 amino acids. Trimming removed 1 base at V and 2 bases at J, with 10 bases between. Germline V gives CDR1 MNHEY, CDR2 SVGAGI. The DNA for the CDR3 is TGTGCCAGCAGTTACTACGGTACCCCCACAGATACGCAGTATTTT. Translated, it gives CASSYYGTPTDTQYF.

The gene calls are TRBV19 and TRBJ2-4; 9 nucleotides match TRBD2. Germline assignment: CDR1 LNHDA and CDR2 SQIVND (reference sequence). The CDR3 has 17 residues. The ends lost 5 bases at V and 0 bases at J; junction bases unmatched: 8. In DNA, the CDR3 is TGTGCCAGTAGTCTTCAAAAGCGGGAGGCAGCCAAAAACATTCAGTACTTC. Translated, it gives CASSLQKREAAKNIQYF.

The chain links TRBV3-1 (or the pseudogene TRBV3-2) to TRBJ1-5; the D is unclear. In germline, CDR1 is LGHDT, CDR2 YNNKEL (reference sequence). V lost 3 bases and J 5 bases, leaving 8 bases between the germline ends. There are 13 residues in the CDR3. The CDR3 loop reads CASSQAPYQPQHF. In DNA, the CDR3 is TGTGCCAGCAGCCAGGCACCGTATCAGCCCCAGCATTTT.

The chain couples TRBV5-6 to TRBJ2-1, with 12 nucleotides matching TRBD2. The junction had 8 bases not matched to a gene; V was cut back by 6 bases and J by 4 bases. The CDR3 loop spans 16 amino acids. Germline assignment: CDR1 SGHDT and CDR2 YYEEEE. The CDR3 DNA is TGTGCCAGCAAACCGGTCGGACTAGCGGGATACAATGAGCAGTTCTTC. As protein: CASKPVGLAGYNEQFF.

The CDR3 nucleotides are TGTGCCAGCAGTTTAGCAGGGGGCCGATCTGGCTACACCTTC. Its translation is CASSLAGGRSGYTF. The chain carries TRBV28 and TRBJ1-2, with 8 nucleotides matching TRBD1. J was trimmed by 7 bases and V by 2 bases; bases with no gene match: 6. Per germline, CDR1 MDHEN and CDR2 SYDVKM. The CDR3 totals 14 residues.